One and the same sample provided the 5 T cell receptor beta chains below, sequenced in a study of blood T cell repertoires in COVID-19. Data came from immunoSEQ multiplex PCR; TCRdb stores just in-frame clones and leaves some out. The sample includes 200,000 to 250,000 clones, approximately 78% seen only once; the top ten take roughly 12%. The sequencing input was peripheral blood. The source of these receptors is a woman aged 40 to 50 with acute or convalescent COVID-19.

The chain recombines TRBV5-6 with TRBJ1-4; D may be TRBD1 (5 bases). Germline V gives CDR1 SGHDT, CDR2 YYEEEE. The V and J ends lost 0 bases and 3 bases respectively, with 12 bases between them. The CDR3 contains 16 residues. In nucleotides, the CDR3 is TGTGCCAGCAGCTTGGGGGGCAGGGTCGCTAATGAAAAACTGTTTTTT. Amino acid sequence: CASSLGGRVANEKLFF.

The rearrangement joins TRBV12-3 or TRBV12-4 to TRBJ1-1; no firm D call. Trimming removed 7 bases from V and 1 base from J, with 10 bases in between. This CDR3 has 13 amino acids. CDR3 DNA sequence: TGTGCCAGCAAGGACTTTCAGAACACTGAAGCTTTCTTT. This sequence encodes CASKDFQNTEAFF.

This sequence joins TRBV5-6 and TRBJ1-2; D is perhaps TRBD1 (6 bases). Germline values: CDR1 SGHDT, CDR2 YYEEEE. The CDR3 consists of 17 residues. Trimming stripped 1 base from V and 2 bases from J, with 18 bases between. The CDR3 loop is CASSLRSWGRNNYGYTF. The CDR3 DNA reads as TGTGCCAGCAGCTTGAGGTCATGGGGGCGCAACAACTATGGCTACACCTTC.

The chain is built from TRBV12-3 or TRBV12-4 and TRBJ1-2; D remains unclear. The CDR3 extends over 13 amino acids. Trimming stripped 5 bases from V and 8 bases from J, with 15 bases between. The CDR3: CASSPGRAEGYTF. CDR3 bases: TGTGCCAGCAGTCCCGGCCGTGCGGAGGGCTACACCTTC.

CDR3 in amino acids: CASSIVGDQPQHF. For the CDR3, the DNA is TGTGCCAGTAGTATAGTGGGAGATCAGCCCCAGCATTTT. The V gene is TRBV19, the J gene TRBJ1-5, with unresolved D. V was cut by 1 base and J by 5 bases, with 6 bases left in between. This CDR3 comprises 13 residues. Germline CDR1 LNHDA, CDR2 SQIVND (reference sequence).